The 23 T cell receptor beta chains below come from one sample, sequenced in a study of human T cells and chemical hapten exposure (dated by TCRdb to about 2021). The time point label here, explained by the study, means: patch test 1, 2 weeks after DPC sensitization. Read against the paper, the sample's treatment or condition label means: therapeutic diphenylcyclopropenone sensitization with weekly scalp DPC. Library generation was performed with RACE. Sequencing instrument: NextSeq 500. Starting from the raw public reads, TCRdb applied fastp trimming at Q25, assembled clones with MiXCR and retained in-frame beta chains. Each CDR3 protein appears once, grouped with its most common genes and DNA. Present in this sample are some 180,000 distinct CDR3 sequences, more than 20% of which were seen just once. Roughly 6.7% of the sample lies in the top ten. This specimen was whole blood, taken in connection with sensitization to the hapten diphenylcyclopropenone (DPC). Receptors were obtained from a woman between 50 and 59 years old with alopecia areata. Some clones in this sample may be carry-over from other donors' samples.

CDR3 sequence reads: CASSLTGGQETQYF. CDR3 DNA: TGTGCCAGCAGCCTGACCGGGGGACAAGAGACCCAGTACTTC. The V and J genes are TRBV7-2 and TRBJ2-5; maybe TRBD2 (6 bases). Germline V CDR1 and CDR2: SGHTA, FQGNSA. CDR3 length equals 14 residues. V was cut by 5 bases and J by 2 bases, with 12 bases left in between.

This clonotype was seen only a few times. The V call is TRBV6-8, the J call TRBJ1-1, with a weak D call TRBD1 (6 bases). The CDR3 consists of 14 residues. V lost 5 bases and J lost 8, with 18 bases in between. Germline V gives CDR1 MNHGY, CDR2 SAAAGT. CDR3 residues: CASSHQGRGPEAFF. The CDR3 bases are TGTGCCAGCAGTCACCAGGGGCGAGGCCCGGAAGCTTTCTTT.

This clonotype was seen only a few times. DNA for the CDR3: TGCGCCAGCAGCTTGATTGGGAGTCGAATAGATACGCAGTATTTT. Encoded protein: CASSLIGSRIDTQYF. The chain has TRBV5-1 and TRBJ2-3; tentative D call: TRBD2 (5 bases). Germline V lookup: CDR1 SGHRS, CDR2 YFSETQ. CDR3 length: 15 amino acids. Trimming cost V 1 base and J 5 bases, with 14 bases left between them.

This clonotype has a handful of counts. This chain connects TRBV10-3 to TRBJ1-2, with D possibly TRBD1 on 5 matching bases. CDR1 is ENHRY and CDR2 is SYGVKD in the germline V gene. V was cut by 5 bases and J by 6 bases, with 16 bases left in between. CDR3 size: 14 residues. The CDR3 coding sequence is TGTGCCATCAGTCCAGTAAAGCAGGGAAATGGCTACACCTTC. Its protein is CAISPVKQGNGYTF.

There are many counts of this clonotype. The V call is TRBV3-1, the J call TRBJ2-1; TRBD1 or TRBD2 may be the D gene (5 bases each). From germline, CDR1 is LGHDT and CDR2 YNNKEL (reference sequence). The CDR3 is 18 amino acids. Trimming took off 4 bases at V and 5 bases at J, with 24 bases between the two ends. As DNA, the CDR3 is TGTGCCAGCAGCCCTACGCCTTTTGGAAGCGAGGGGAACAATGAGCAGTTCTTC. Translated, it gives CASSPTPFGSEGNNEQFF.

The V gene is TRBV20-1, the J gene TRBJ2-1; possible D gene TRBD1, 6 bases. Germline V lookup: CDR1 DFQATT, CDR2 SNEGSKA (reference sequence). With 0 bases removed from V and 5 bases from J, the gap between germline ends came to 23 bases. This CDR3 contains 18 residues. As DNA, the CDR3 is TGCAGTGCTAGAGATCCACTAAGGATGGGACAACGAAACAATGAGCAGTTCTTC. It codes for CSARDPLRMGQRNNEQFF.

This clonotype was seen more than once but under ten times. The DNA of the CDR3 is TGTGCCAGCAGTTTCCAGGGTGATGAGCAGTTCTTC. Protein: CASSFQGDEQFF. The chain is built from TRBV2 and TRBJ2-1, with D tentatively TRBD1 (5 bases). The CDR3 totals 12 residues. V lost 5 bases to trimming and J lost 8 bases, with 10 bases between them. In germline, CDR1 is SNHLY, CDR2 FYNNEI.

This clonotype was seen a few times. V usage is TRBV19 and J usage is TRBJ2-4; unclear D gene. The CDR3 covers 15 residues. Trimming removed 5 bases from V and 1 base from J, with 12 bases in between. CDR1 and CDR2 (germline): LNHDA, SQIVND (reference sequence). CDR3 sequence: CASSLQPTAKNIQYF. CDR3 coding DNA: TGTGCCAGTAGTCTACAACCCACGGCCAAAAACATTCAGTACTTC.

The chain recombines TRBV3-1 with TRBJ1-6, with D unclear. V gave up 3 bases and J gave up 5 bases, with 8 bases separating them. CDR1 is LGHDT, CDR2 YNNKEL, per germline (reference sequence). This CDR3 has 14 amino acids. CDR3 amino acids: CASSQSGDNSPLHF. CDR3 DNA: TGTGCCAGCAGCCAGTCGGGAGATAATTCACCCCTCCACTTT.

This chain joins TRBV27 and TRBJ2-5, with 10 bases matching TRBD2. The CDR3 is made up of 15 amino acids. V lost 4 bases and J lost 2; bases outside the gene matches: 4. The germline V gene encodes CDR1 MNHEY and CDR2 SMNVEV (reference sequence). DNA for the CDR3: TGTGCCAGCAGTTCGGGACTAGCGATACAAGAGACCCAGTACTTC. Encoded protein: CASSSGLAIQETQYF.

This rearrangement joins TRBV7-9 to TRBJ2-1, with D perhaps given as TRBD1 or TRBD2 (5 bases each). This CDR3 region has 16 residues. Trimming pared 6 bases from V and 0 bases from J, leaving 15 bases between. The germline V gene has CDR1 SEHNR and CDR2 FQNEAQ (reference sequence). CDR3 sequence: CASRPGTGSSYNEQFF. The CDR3 bases are TGTGCCAGCAGGCCCGGGACCGGTAGCTCCTACAATGAGCAGTTCTTC.

This clonotype has just a few counts. This sequence joins TRBV9 and TRBJ2-2; D remains ambiguous. Germline V gene sequence: CDR1 SGDLS, CDR2 YYNGEE. Trimming stripped 0 bases from V and 8 bases from J, with 8 bases between. The CDR3 has 13 amino acids. The CDR3 loop reads CASSVARVGELFF. The CDR3 DNA follows: TGTGCCAGCAGCGTAGCAAGGGTAGGGGAGCTGTTTTTT.

A single count supports this clonotype. This chain uses TRBV29-1 with TRBJ2-1, with 7 bases aligning to TRBD2. CDR3 size: 16 residues. The ends lost 6 bases at V and 0 bases at J; junction bases unmatched: 11. The germline V gene has CDR1 SQVTM and CDR2 ANQGSEA. CDR3 region: CSVPLGSGNSYNEQFF. In nucleotides, the CDR3 is TGCAGCGTCCCCCTGGGGAGCGGGAACTCCTACAATGAGCAGTTCTTC.

This rearrangement joins TRBV6-5 to TRBJ2-1; 12 nucleotides align to TRBD2. Trimming removed 2 bases from V and 7 bases from J; junction bases left unmatched: 6. The CDR3 covers 16 residues. The germline CDR1 and CDR2 sequences are MNHEY and SVGAGI. CDR3 protein: CASSYKLAGGYNEQFF. The CDR3 nucleotides read TGTGCCAGCAGTTACAAACTAGCGGGAGGTTATAATGAGCAGTTCTTC.

J is TRBJ2-7 and V is TRBV20-1, with a possible D match to TRBD2 (5 bases). Per germline, CDR1 DFQATT and CDR2 SNEGSKA (reference sequence). V was shortened by 6 bases and J by 3 bases, with 18 bases between the two germline ends. CDR3 length equals 14 residues. The CDR3 nucleotides are TGCAGTGCCATTACGGACGGGAAAAACTACGAGCAGTACTTC. This translates into CSAITDGKNYEQYF.

This clonotype was counted only a few times. This sequence may be a read error, since a much larger clone differs from it by one base. The chain uses TRBV6-1 and TRBJ2-3; D is undetermined. The CDR3 covers 11 residues. Germline CDR1 reads MNHNS; CDR2 reads SASEGT. V was clipped by 6 bases and J by 2 bases, with 3 bases between them. The CDR3 DNA is TGTGCCAGCAGCATCACAGATACGCAGTATTTT. Translation gives CASSITDTQYF.

The rearrangement joins TRBV10-3 to TRBJ2-3, with 8 positions matching TRBD1. In germline, CDR1 is ENHRY, CDR2 SYGVKD. This CDR3 region has 14 residues. Germline trimming cut 11 bases from V and 6 bases from J; bases unmatched to any gene: 13. CDR3: CAVRPGQGTDTQYF. The CDR3 DNA reads as TGTGCCGTCCGACCAGGACAGGGTACCGATACGCAGTATTTT.

The chain has TRBV6-6 and TRBJ1-3, with 7 positions matching TRBD1. V trimming: 8 bases; J trimming: 7 bases; junction bases outside the gene matches: 26. CDR1 is MNHNY, CDR2 SVGAGI, per germline (reference sequence). The CDR3 spans 19 residues. In DNA form, the CDR3 reads TGTGCCAGCTCAATCATTCACCGGACAGGCGGCCCCCGGGTGAACACCATATATTTT. Translating it yields CASSIIHRTGGPRVNTIYF.

The chain employs TRBV5-1 and TRBJ2-7; 12 positions agree with TRBD1. Trimming took 7 bases from V and 5 from J; bases not matched to a gene: 13. The germline CDR1 and CDR2 sequences are SGHRS and YFSETQ. This CDR3 is built from 16 residues. The CDR3 loop reads CASRARDRGRNHEQYF. The CDR3 DNA is TGCGCCAGCCGGGCCCGGGACAGGGGGCGCAATCACGAGCAGTACTTC.

This chain joins TRBV6-2 or TRBV6-3 and TRBJ1-1; 11 bases line up with TRBD1. The CDR3 sequence is 16 residues long. Germline V gene lookup returns CDR1 MNHEY and CDR2 SVGEGT. V lost 2 bases and J lost 6; bases outside the gene matches: 8. The CDR3 sequence: CASSYTRTGGSAEAFF. The CDR3 DNA follows: TGTGCCAGCAGTTACACCAGGACAGGGGGCTCGGCTGAAGCTTTCTTT.

This clonotype came up many times. This chain uses TRBV7-2 with TRBJ2-5, with D maybe TRBD2 (6 bases). Germline loops: CDR1 SGHTA, CDR2 FQGNSA. Between the trimmed V and J ends, which lost 2 bases and 2 bases, there was a span of 9 bases. This CDR3 has 14 amino acids. The CDR3 loop reads CASSLLGGQETQYF. The CDR3 bases are TGTGCCAGCAGCTTATTGGGGGGTCAAGAGACCCAGTACTTC.

This clonotype was detected a few times. The V gene is TRBV6-2 or TRBV6-3, the J gene TRBJ2-3; 7 bases map to TRBD1. Germline trimming cut 7 bases from V and 3 bases from J; bases unmatched to any gene: 7. CDR3 size: 14 residues. Germline V CDR1 and CDR2: MNHEY, SVGEGT. CDR3 in amino acids: CASKRQGMTDTQYF. Written as DNA, the CDR3 is TGTGCCAGCAAGAGACAGGGTATGACAGATACGCAGTATTTT.

This clonotype has just a few counts. The rearrangement joins TRBV15 to TRBJ2-3, with a tentative D call TRBD2 (6 bases). The CDR3 has 16 residues. The ends were cut back, 0 bases at V and 8 bases at J, with 18 bases in the middle. The V gene's germline CDR1 is LNHNV and CDR2 YYDKDF (reference sequence). The CDR3 spells CATSRDSAFRERTQYF. The CDR3 DNA reads as TGTGCCACCAGCAGAGATAGCGCCTTCCGGGAGCGTACGCAGTATTTT.